What follows describes a single T cell receptor (beta chain). It lacks a known antigen. It has no much larger one-base neighbor in the sample; base qualities were not kept. CDR1 is given as LNHDA and CDR2 as SQIVND, both from the germline V gene (reference sequence). Including cysteine and phenylalanine, the CDR3 has 13 amino acids. Of all the DNA, just the CDR3 is kept, 39 bases in frame from base 1. This record comes from a study of blood T cells in healthy people across ages (dated by TCRdb to the mid-2010s). About the full investigation: In model experiments, template switching captured about one uniquely barcoded TCR beta cDNA molecule for every two T cells. To track age-related changes in TCR beta repertoire diversity, the study relied on deep sequencing normalized with unique cDNA molecular identifiers. Donors were grouped into four age groups: young (average roughly 15 years), middle-aged (under 40), aged (around 60) and long-lived (about 82). Donors of different ages were randomly distributed across sequencing lanes to avoid experimental bias. For two donors (one aged 18 to 29 and one aged 80 or older), the study analyzed two additional independent replicas of 1 million unique cDNA reads from the same blood draw.

The library was produced with 5' RACE. TCRdb names Illumina HiSeq 2500 as the instrument used. A second about 7 to 12 cycle PCR used a sample-barcoded 5' primer and a J-beta primer mix. Each TCR beta cDNA molecule received a unique molecular identifier from a template-switch 5' adaptor carrying 12 random nucleotides. At least 2.5 million CDR3-containing paired-end reads were obtained from each sample. First-strand cDNA was synthesized from all RNA with the Mint cDNA synthesis kit, primed by a TRBC-specific oligonucleotide. After uracil-DNA glycosylase treatment, a first 18-cycle PCR used universal primers M1SS and BC2_uni_R on all cDNA. For the original study's pipeline: For normalization, 1 million high-quality reads were randomly selected from each sample, with every read carrying a distinct molecular identifier. Instead of being binned into consensus sequences, reads with shared molecular identifiers were discarded. CDR3 identification, clonotype clustering and error correction used MiTCR with a Q25 quality threshold and the strictest error-elimination algorithm. Lower-bound total TCR beta diversity was estimated with a nonparametric unseen species model using Euler transformation. Clones were called with MiXCR by TCRdb after fastp trimmed the public reads at Q25, and only in-frame beta chains were retained. All rows with the same CDR3 protein become a single entry with the most common DNA and genes. The V and J calls, along with clone size, are taken from TCRdb and not from the paper's own processing. This sample is represented by some 900,000 distinct CDR3 sequences; about 48% of them were singletons. Around an eighth of the sample rests with the top ten.

Beyond this particular receptor, the publication reports: Observed TCR beta diversity per million T cells fell roughly linearly with age, and a significant reduction was already apparent by age about 43. Because donor CMV infection status was unknown, age-related changes in expanded clonotypes were potentially confounded. Conclusive comparison of naive and antigen-experienced compartments was prevented by the profiling of bulk unsorted PBMCs. Estimates of total diversity based on one million sequenced T cells were considered lower bounds and underestimates. The percentage of naive T cells measured by flow cytometry correlated strongly with observed TCR beta diversity. Compared with the aged group, the long-lived group had more naive CD4+ T cells, fewer expanded clones and increased TCR diversity, suggesting age selection.

The approximately 40 donors, aged about 6 to 95 years, were systemically healthy Caucasian individuals from Russia. Each donor gave 9 to 10 milliliters of peripheral blood, collected into EDTA-treated Vacutainer tubes. PBMCs were isolated by Ficoll-Paque density-gradient centrifugation, with at least 6.5 million obtained per sample. Trizol reagent was used to extract total RNA from PBMCs, with at least 5.5 micrograms per sample. Naive CD45RAhigh/CD27high T cell percentages were measured by flow cytometry on a PBMC aliquot from every donor. The sequence was collected from a man aged 30-40 years in good health. The rearrangement joined TRBV19 to TRBJ2-5; matching of 5 bases hints at TRBD1 as the D gene. Matching the DNA end better, TRBJ2-7 makes the J call doubtful. What was sequenced was blood. Here the CDR3 is given as CASSRTNRYEQYF. The nucleotide sequence is given as TGTGCCAGTAGTAGGACAAACCGCTACGAGCAGTACTTC.